Listed here are 22 T cell receptor beta chains from one sample, sequenced in a study of T cell repertoires in cytomegalovirus infection. The antigens of these receptors remain unknown. One entry per CDR3 protein, called by TCRdb with MiXCR from the reads. The data contain hundreds of thousands of distinct CDR3 sequences, 30% to 35% of them seen just once; the ten biggest clones take up around 12%. Specimen: cultured CD8+ T cells from PBMCs, collected from culture after CMV antigen stimulation. Receptors were obtained from a human donor in good health (CMV status not recorded). Some clones in this sample may be carry-over from other donors' samples.

The J gene is TRBJ2-7, the V gene TRBV5-1, with D maybe TRBD1 (5 bases). Trimming removed 1 base from V and 3 bases from J, with 11 bases in between. Germline CDR1 reads SGHRS; CDR2 reads YFSETQ. This CDR3 contains 14 residues. The CDR3 spells CASSLISQGYEQYF. CDR3 bases: TGCGCCAGCAGCTTGATTTCGCAGGGCTACGAGCAGTACTTC.

This clonotype came up many times. The chain has TRBV7-8 and TRBJ2-2; D might be TRBD1 or TRBD2, each matching 5 bases. There are 14 residues in the CDR3. CDR1 is SGHVS, CDR2 FQNEAQ, per germline. The CDR3 reads CARDGTDATGELFF. The CDR3 nucleotides are TGTGCTAGAGATGGGACGGACGCTACCGGGGAGCTGTTTTTT.

The chain couples TRBV4-1 to TRBJ2-5; the match to TRBD1 covers 7 bases. The CDR3 is made up of 17 amino acids. Germline CDR1 MGHRA, CDR2 YSYEKL. After removal of 2 bases from V and 2 bases from J, the junction contained 11 bases not matched to a gene. The CDR3 spells CASSQWVRQGQQETQYF. The CDR3 DNA reads TGCGCCAGCAGCCAATGGGTCAGACAGGGCCAACAAGAGACCCAGTACTTC.

V and J are TRBV7-2 and TRBJ2-7; D might be TRBD2 (5 bases). Germline-derived CDR1 and CDR2 are SGHTA and FQGNSA. The CDR3 is 14 amino acids. Trimming removed 4 bases from V and 4 bases from J, with 14 bases in between. CDR3 region: CASSSEGPDYEQYV. The CDR3 bases are TGTGCCAGCAGCTCCGAGGGCCCAGATTACGAGCAGTACGTC.

The V gene is TRBV19, the J gene TRBJ2-3; TRBD2 matches at 7 bases. The CDR3 consists of 17 residues. With V trimmed by 5 bases and J by 4 bases, 15 bases remained unmatched. Germline V gene lookup returns CDR1 LNHDA and CDR2 SQIVND (reference sequence). The chain's CDR3 is CASSESIAGRGADTQYF. In DNA form, the CDR3 reads TGTGCCAGTAGTGAAAGCATAGCGGGTCGAGGCGCAGATACGCAGTATTTT.

Notes on this clonotype: An end of the junction differs from the germline gene, which may be a read error. The rearrangement links TRBV29-1 to TRBJ2-6; possible D gene TRBD1, 6 bases. The CDR3 has 16 amino acids. The germline gives CDR1 SQVTM, CDR2 ANQGSEA. CDR3 nucleotides: TGCAGCGTTGCCCAAGGCAGGGGTACTGGAGCCAACGTCCTGACTTTC. Translated, it gives CSVAQGRGTGANVLTF.

This clonotype has a single count. The chain recombines TRBV5-1 with TRBJ2-1; D is unresolved. Germline V lookup: CDR1 SGHRS, CDR2 YFSETQ. Trimming pared 5 bases from V and 4 bases from J, leaving 13 bases between. The CDR3 length is 14 residues. This CDR3 is CASRATAGYNEQFF. For the CDR3, the DNA is TGCGCCAGCAGAGCGACGGCCGGGTACAATGAGCAGTTCTTC.

The chain has TRBV11-3 and TRBJ2-1; a weak D match, TRBD2 (5 bases). The V and J ends lost 1 base and 1 base respectively, with 14 bases between them. CDR3 length equals 17 residues. CDR1 is SGHNT, CDR2 YENEEA, per germline. CDR3 coding DNA: TGTGCCAGCAGCTTAGTGGGTGGGCCGGGGTCCTACAATGAGCAGTTCTTC. Translation: CASSLVGGPGSYNEQFF. The variable domain in full, completed from reference TRBV11-3 and TRBJ2-1, reads EAGVVQSPRYKIIEKKQPVAFWCNPISGHNTLYWYLQNLGQGPELLIRYENEEAVDDSQLPKDRFSAERLKGVDSTLKIQPAELGDSAVYLCASSLVGGPGSYNEQFFGPGTRLTVL.

The V and J genes are TRBV12-3 or TRBV12-4 and TRBJ1-4; 9 bases are a match to TRBD1. Trimming cost V 3 bases and J 8 bases; bases outside gene matches: 10. This CDR3 comprises 16 residues. CDR3 bases: TGTGCCAGCAGTTTTATCATAACAGGGGGCGAAGAAAAACTGTTTTTT. This translates into CASSFIITGGEEKLFF.

The chain couples TRBV4-3 to TRBJ2-2, with TRBD2 as a possible D gene (7 bases). Germline V lookup: CDR1 LGHNA, CDR2 YSLEER. V dropped 4 bases and J dropped 2 bases, with 17 bases sitting between them. The CDR3 contains 17 residues. The CDR3 here is CASSRGQGGVNTGELFF. The CDR3 coding sequence is TGCGCCAGCAGCCGGGGGCAAGGGGGGGTCAACACCGGGGAGCTGTTTTTT.

There are a few counts of this clonotype. The chain is built from TRBV19 and TRBJ1-5, with D hard to call. From germline, CDR1 is LNHDA and CDR2 SQIVND (reference sequence). This CDR3 comprises 15 residues. The V end lost 6 bases, the J end lost 1 base, and 13 bases lay between the germline ends. The CDR3 coding sequence is TGTGCCAGTAGAAACAACGGGATAAGCAATCAGCCCCAGCATTTT. Amino acids: CASRNNGISNQPQHF.

V and J are TRBV5-4 and TRBJ2-4; 7 bases match TRBD2. Germline values: CDR1 SGHNT, CDR2 YYREEE (reference sequence). The CDR3 has 15 amino acids. J gave up 5 bases and V 4 bases, and 9 bases lay outside the gene matches. The CDR3 loop is CASSEKREVENIQYF. The CDR3 DNA follows: TGTGCCAGCAGCGAGAAACGGGAGGTAGAAAACATTCAGTACTTC. Filled out from reference TRBV5-4 and TRBJ2-4, the complete variable domain reads ETGVTQSPTHLIKTRGQQVTLRCSSQSGHNTVSWYQQALGQGPQFIFQYYREEENGRGNFPPRFSGLQFPNYSSELNVNALELDDSALYLCASSEKREVENIQYFGAGTRLSVL.

This clonotype turned up a few times. The chain links TRBV7-4 to TRBJ1-2; D might be TRBD1 (5 bases). The CDR3 is 15 amino acids. The V gene's germline CDR1 is SGHVT and CDR2 SQSDAQ. Trimming shortened V by 5 bases and J by 2 bases, and 15 bases separated the two germline ends. DNA for the CDR3: TGTGCCAGCAGCGTCCAGACACGGACAAACTATGGCTACACCTTC. Its protein product is CASSVQTRTNYGYTF. The full variable domain, completed using reference TRBV7-4 and TRBJ1-2, is GAGVSQSPRYKVAKRGRDVALRCDSISGHVTLYWYRQTLGQGSEVLTYSQSDAQRDKSGRPSGRFSAERPERSVSTLKIQRTEQGDSAVYLCASSVQTRTNYGYTFGSGTRLTVV.

This clonotype occurred a few times. The chain recombines TRBV6-5 with TRBJ2-7; 8 nucleotides align to TRBD2. V dropped 2 bases and J dropped 1; count of bases not matched to a gene: 10. CDR1 and CDR2 (germline): MNHEY, SVGAGI. This CDR3 has 17 amino acids. CDR3 region: CASSYQRGGGTSYEQYV. As DNA, the CDR3 is TGTGCCAGCAGTTACCAAAGGGGCGGGGGGACTTCCTACGAGCAGTACGTC.

Only a few counts were recorded for this clonotype. V is TRBV12-3 or TRBV12-4 and J is TRBJ2-1, with 10 bases fitting TRBD1. The CDR3 has 15 amino acids. The J segment lost 3 bases and the V segment lost 5 bases, leaving 4 bases of the junction unmatched. In nucleotides, the CDR3 is TGTGCCAGCAGTAGGGGACAGGGGATCTACAATGAGCAGTTCTTC. The encoded protein is CASSRGQGIYNEQFF.

This clonotype turned up a few times. J is TRBJ1-2 and V is TRBV10-2, with D uncertain. The CDR3 has 14 residues. V was clipped by 0 bases and J by 8 bases, with 13 bases between them. Germline CDR1 reads WSHSY; CDR2 reads SAAADI. The CDR3 region has the DNA TGCGCCAGCAGTGAGTCGAGAGGGCTTACGGGCTACACCTTC. Translation: CASSESRGLTGYTF.

J is TRBJ2-1 and V is TRBV12-3 or TRBV12-4, with 9 bases fitting TRBD2. The CDR3 sequence is 16 residues long. V lost 4 bases, J lost 4 bases, and 8 bases stayed unmatched. CDR3 coding DNA: TGTGCCAGCAGTTCCCGTTCTAGCGGGGAGTACAATGAGCAGTTCTTC. This translates into CASSSRSSGEYNEQFF.

The chain recombines TRBV6-6 with TRBJ2-7; maybe TRBD2 (6 bases). The CDR3 covers 17 residues. The V and J ends lost 6 bases and 1 base respectively, with 22 bases between them. Germline CDR1 is MNHNY and CDR2 is SVGAGI (reference sequence). CDR3 sequence (DNA): TGTGCCAGCAGCTCCCTCGGGGTCAGCGGGCCGTCCTACGAGCAGTACGTC. It translates to CASSSLGVSGPSYEQYV.

The CDR3 coding sequence is TGTGCCAGCAGCTTAGGTGCAGATCAGCCCCAGCATTTT. This encodes CASSLGADQPQHF. The chain links TRBV7-8 to TRBJ1-5; D is unresolved. CDR1 is SGHVS, CDR2 FQNEAQ, per germline. V shed 1 base and J shed 5 bases, with 6 bases lying between them. This CDR3 has 13 amino acids.

This clonotype was found a few times. CDR3: CAIRVGGHTEPEAFF. The CDR3 DNA is TGTGCCATCAGGGTGGGGGGACACACAGAACCTGAAGCTTTCTTT. The chain recombines TRBV10-3 with TRBJ1-1; possible D gene TRBD1, 6 bases. Germline V gene data show CDR1 as ENHRY and CDR2 as SYGVKD. The CDR3 loop spans 15 amino acids. Trimming removed 6 bases from V and 6 bases from J, with 20 bases in between.

V is TRBV19 and J is TRBJ1-5; D is ambiguous. Per the germline V gene, CDR1 is LNHDA and CDR2 is SQIVND (reference sequence). The CDR3 runs to 16 residues. V was trimmed by 5 bases and J by 0 bases, leaving 14 bases between them. In DNA form, the CDR3 reads TGTGCCAGTAGTCCTGAGGGCCTATATAGCAATCAGCCCCAGCATTTT. Translating gives CASSPEGLYSNQPQHF.

This clonotype came up a few times. The chain has TRBV6-6 and TRBJ2-3; D unclear. CDR1 is MNHNY, CDR2 SVGAGI, per germline (reference sequence). This CDR3 is 16 amino acids long. The germline V and J ends were trimmed by 0 bases and 2 bases, with 12 bases remaining between them. The CDR3 spells CASSYSARFATDTQYF. Here the CDR3 DNA reads TGTGCCAGCAGTTACTCAGCACGGTTCGCCACAGATACGCAGTATTTT.